The 32 T cell receptor beta chains below were found in one sample sequenced in a study of CD8 T cells in ankylosing spondylitis. Whole-study results and caveats: Roughly eight highly homologous variants made up a TCR beta motif that seemed to typify ankylosing spondylitis blood.

In TCRdb, the 5' RACE reads were re-called with MiXCR into one record per CDR3 protein. The profile shows about 440,000 distinct CDR3 sequences, approximately 17% of them singletons. No cognate antigen is known for these TCRs. The sequencing sample was made of blood, either unsorted or a sorted T cell fraction (not recorded which). The receptors were sampled from a male donor with ankylosing spondylitis.

This clonotype was counted between two and nine times. The J gene is TRBJ2-1, the V gene TRBV6-2 or TRBV6-3; 8 nucleotides line up with TRBD1. The CDR3 runs 15 residues. The V gene's germline CDR1 is MNHEY and CDR2 SVGEGT. With V trimmed by 4 bases and J by 9 bases, 11 bases remained unmatched. This CDR3 is CASSFPQTGVGEQFF. CDR3 bases: TGTGCCAGCAGTTTTCCTCAGACAGGGGTGGGTGAGCAGTTCTTC.

This clonotype was detected only a few times. The rearrangement joins TRBV20-1 to TRBJ1-2; no reliable D call. Germline loops: CDR1 DFQATT, CDR2 SNEGSKA (reference sequence). The CDR3 runs 12 residues. Trimming pared 4 bases from V and 4 bases from J, leaving 10 bases between. The CDR3 reads CSANFEVYGYTF. CDR3 bases: TGCAGTGCTAATTTTGAGGTCTATGGCTACACCTTC.

About this clonotype itself: At one of its ends the junction is not consistent with the germline gene, which may arise from a read error. CDR3: CEDRELNQPRHF. For the CDR3, the DNA is TGCGAGGACAGGGAACTTAATCAGCCCCGGCATTTT. The J gene is TRBJ1-5, the V gene TRBV10-1; 8 nucleotides line up with TRBD1. Per the germline V gene, CDR1 is WNHNN and CDR2 is SYGVQD (reference sequence). CDR3 length: 12 residues.

This clonotype was seen a handful of times. The rearrangement uses TRBV12-3 or TRBV12-4 and TRBJ2-2; D assignment may be TRBD1 or TRBD2 (6 bases each). The CDR3 runs to 17 residues. Trimming removed 6 bases at V and 1 base at J, with 18 bases between. As DNA, the CDR3 is TGTGCCAGCAGCCCGAGGGGGTTAGCGGTGAACACCGGGGAGCTGTTTTTT. Amino acid sequence: CASSPRGLAVNTGELFF.

This rearrangement joins TRBV14 to TRBJ2-3; D gene uncertain. This CDR3 is built from 16 residues. The germline V gene encodes CDR1 SGHDN and CDR2 FVKESK. Trimming shortened V by 1 base and J by 0 bases, and 11 bases separated the two germline ends. The CDR3 sequence is CASSQAITWSTDTQYF. In DNA, the CDR3 is TGTGCCAGCAGCCAAGCAATCACCTGGAGCACAGATACGCAGTATTTT.

This clonotype has just a few counts. This chain joins TRBV20-1 and TRBJ2-3, with D possibly being TRBD2 (6 bases). Germline loops: CDR1 DFQATT, CDR2 SNEGSKA (reference sequence). V was trimmed by 0 bases and J by 4 bases, leaving 14 bases between them. This CDR3 is 15 amino acids long. In nucleotides, the CDR3 is TGCAGTGCTAGAGAGGGCTCCTGGGGGGCAGATACGCAGTATTTT. Protein: CSAREGSWGADTQYF.

The chain recombines TRBV24-1 with TRBJ1-2; 7 nucleotides align to TRBD1. This CDR3 region has 16 residues. V was pared by 4 bases and J by 4 bases, with 11 bases of the junction left unmatched. Germline assignment: CDR1 KGHDR and CDR2 SFDVKD. This CDR3 is CATSDYTGTAPYGYTF. CDR3 bases: TGTGCCACCAGTGACTACACCGGGACAGCGCCCTATGGCTACACCTTC.

This chain uses TRBV27 with TRBJ2-7; D unresolved. The CDR3 totals 13 residues. V lost 6 bases and J lost 7, with 16 bases in between. CDR1 is MNHEY, CDR2 SMNVEV, per germline (reference sequence). The CDR3 loop is CASSALGPKEQYF. CDR3 DNA: TGTGCCAGCAGCGCCTTGGGTCCCAAGGAGCAGTACTTC.

This clonotype has a handful of counts. V usage is TRBV4-1 and J usage is TRBJ2-3; weak D call: TRBD1 (5 bases). V lost 3 bases and J lost 4, with 14 bases in between. This CDR3 comprises 15 residues. Germline V gives CDR1 MGHRA, CDR2 YSYEKL. The CDR3 is CASSHTPGFADTQYF. CDR3 coding DNA: TGCGCCAGCAGCCATACTCCAGGGTTCGCAGATACGCAGTATTTT.

This chain links TRBV5-4 with TRBJ1-1; the D is unclear. Germline CDR1 and CDR2: SGHNT and YYREEE (reference sequence). This CDR3 spans 12 amino acids. Trimming removed 4 bases at V and 5 bases at J, with 9 bases between. CDR3 protein: CASSPEETEAFF. DNA of the CDR3: TGTGCCAGCAGCCCCGAGGAAACTGAAGCTTTCTTT.

The rearrangement links TRBV7-8 to TRBJ2-1; 12 bases are a match to TRBD2. The CDR3 runs to 15 residues. From germline, CDR1 is SGHVS and CDR2 FQNEAQ. J gave up 8 bases and V 4 bases, and 6 bases lay outside the gene matches. CDR3 in DNA: TGTGCCAGCAGCTCTAGCGGGAGGGAGAATCATGAGCAGTTCTTC. As protein: CASSSSGRENHEQFF.

This clonotype occurred many times. The V and J genes are TRBV9 and TRBJ1-1, with 9 positions matching TRBD1. This CDR3 is built from 15 residues. CDR1 and CDR2 (germline): SGDLS, YYNGEE. V shed 3 bases, J shed 6 bases, and the junction held 9 bases outside the gene matches. The CDR3, as DNA: TGTGCCAGCAGCGCCCTGACAGGGGGACTCGCTGAAGCTTTCTTT. Protein: CASSALTGGLAEAFF.

The chain is built from TRBV6-1 and TRBJ2-4; the D gene is possibly TRBD2 (7 bases). V was shortened by 6 bases and J by 0 bases, with 15 bases between the two germline ends. Germline CDR1 MNHNS, CDR2 SASEGT. This CDR3 comprises 16 residues. This CDR3 reads CASRGGGALAKNIQYF. The CDR3 nucleotides read TGTGCCAGCAGAGGTGGGGGGGCCCTAGCCAAAAACATTCAGTACTTC.

This clonotype has at least ten counts. The chain employs TRBV5-1 and TRBJ1-1, with D unresolved. The CDR3 length is 14 residues. With 4 bases removed from V and 0 bases from J, the gap between germline ends came to 10 bases. Germline assignment: CDR1 SGHRS and CDR2 YFSETQ. The chain's CDR3 is CASSLANMNTEAFF. CDR3 DNA sequence: TGCGCCAGCAGCCTCGCGAATATGAACACTGAAGCTTTCTTT.

This clonotype has a handful of counts. This chain connects TRBV5-1 to TRBJ1-2, with 8 bases aligning to TRBD1. The V gene end was trimmed by 4 bases and the J gene end by 1 base; junction bases not matched to a gene: 9. There are 16 residues in the CDR3. CDR1 is SGHRS, CDR2 YFSETQ, per germline. This chain's CDR3 is CASSLTGDEYNYGYTF. CDR3 bases: TGCGCCAGCAGCCTGACAGGGGACGAGTATAACTATGGCTACACCTTC. Supplemented by reference TRBV5-1 and TRBJ1-2, the full variable domain reads KAGVTQTPRYLIKTRGQQVTLSCSPISGHRSVSWYQQTPGQGLQFLFEYFSETQRNKGNFPGRFSGRQFSNSRSEMNVSTLELGDSALYLCASSLTGDEYNYGYTFGSGTRLTVV.

This clonotype was seen only a few times. The chain combines TRBV27 with TRBJ1-2, with 8 nucleotides matching TRBD1. CDR3 size: 12 residues. V was clipped by 4 bases and J by 12 bases; unmatched bases: 7. From germline, CDR1 is MNHEY and CDR2 SMNVEV (reference sequence). CDR3 amino acids: CASSSRTGTHTF. In nucleotides, the CDR3 is TGTGCCAGCAGTTCCCGGACAGGGACCCACACCTTC.

The J gene is TRBJ2-5, the V gene TRBV14; D unclear. Trimming left V 1 base short and J 1 base short, with 10 bases between. Germline-derived CDR1 and CDR2 are SGHDN and FVKESK. The CDR3 is 15 residues long. CDR3 coding DNA: TGTGCCAGCAGCCAAGTTCTTCGACCCCAAGAGACCCAGTACTTC. It yields the protein CASSQVLRPQETQYF.

This clonotype was seen a few times. V usage is TRBV5-1 and J usage is TRBJ2-7; no definite D call. Germline V CDR1 and CDR2: SGHRS, YFSETQ. The CDR3 consists of 12 residues. V shed 0 bases and J shed 7 bases, with 8 bases lying between them. The CDR3 DNA is TGCGCCAGCAGCTTGGAATTTGGAGAGCAGTACTTC. Its protein is CASSLEFGEQYF.

V gene TRBV7-2 combines with J gene TRBJ2-5, with D unclear. Trimming shortened V by 2 bases and J by 5 bases, and 9 bases separated the two germline ends. The CDR3 is made up of 13 amino acids. Germline V gene lookup returns CDR1 SGHTA and CDR2 FQGNSA. The CDR3 nucleotides read TGTGCCAGCAGCTTATCCTGGTGGGAGACCCAGTACTTC. Its protein is CASSLSWWETQYF. The whole variable domain, remainder taken from reference TRBV7-2 and TRBJ2-5, is GAGVSQSPSNKVTEKGKDVELRCDPISGHTALYWYRQSLGQGLEFLIYFQGNSAPDKSGLPSDRFSAERTGGSVSTLTIQRTQQEDSAVYLCASSLSWWETQYFGPGTRLLVL.

This clonotype came up a few times. The V gene is TRBV30, the J gene TRBJ2-3; no firm D call. CDR1 and CDR2 from the germline V gene are GTSNPN and SVGIG (reference sequence). V lost 3 bases, J lost 3 bases, and 4 bases lay in between. The CDR3 is made up of 11 amino acids. The CDR3 reads CAWSSTDTQYF. The CDR3 DNA reads TGTGCCTGGAGCTCAACAGATACGCAGTATTTT.

This clonotype showed up just a few times. CDR3 loop: CASSLRPRLAVLTDTQYF. The CDR3 DNA reads as TGTGCCAGCAGTTTACGGCCGCGACTAGCGGTTCTCACAGATACGCAGTATTTT. The chain has TRBV28 and TRBJ2-3, with 9 positions matching TRBD2. V lost 2 bases and J lost 2; bases outside the gene matches: 11. This CDR3 has 18 amino acids. The germline V gene has CDR1 MDHEN and CDR2 SYDVKM.

The chain links TRBV5-1 to TRBJ1-6; tentative D call: TRBD1 (5 bases). Germline lookup yields CDR1 SGHRS and CDR2 YFSETQ. Trimming removed 4 bases from V and 9 bases from J, with 14 bases in between. CDR3 length equals 14 residues. CDR3 amino acids: CASSLGTAASPLHF. DNA for the CDR3: TGCGCCAGCAGCCTCGGGACCGCCGCTTCACCCCTCCACTTT.

This chain connects TRBV12-3 or TRBV12-4 to TRBJ1-4; D call uncertain. The CDR3 is 12 amino acids. The V end lost 6 bases, the J end lost 6 bases, and 8 bases lay between the germline ends. DNA of the CDR3: TGTGCCAGCAGGGGTCCTCATGAAAAACTGTTTTTT. This gives the protein CASRGPHEKLFF.

This clonotype was counted many times. V gene TRBV6-1 combines with J gene TRBJ2-1; 12 bases align to TRBD2. This CDR3 has 16 residues. The V and J ends lost 6 bases and 9 bases, in that order; junction bases with no gene match: 12. The germline V gene encodes CDR1 MNHNS and CDR2 SASEGT. CDR3 in DNA: TGTGCCAGCAGAACCCGAACTAGCGGGAGGCTGAGTGAGCAGTTCTTC. Translated, it gives CASRTRTSGRLSEQFF.

The chain recombines TRBV21-1 with TRBJ1-2. TRBV21-1 corresponds to a pseudogene. The CDR3 is 11 residues long. CDR3: CASSKKKGYTF. Written as DNA, the CDR3 is TGTGCCAGCAGCAAGAAAAAAGGCTACACCTTC.

This clonotype has a handful of counts. The chain recombines TRBV12-3 or TRBV12-4 with TRBJ1-2; tentatively, D is TRBD1 (5 bases). The CDR3 runs to 17 residues. Trimming removed 1 base from V and 2 bases from J, with 17 bases in between. The CDR3 protein is CASSLDLLGLLNYGYTF. The CDR3, as DNA: TGTGCCAGCAGTTTAGACCTCCTGGGGCTCTTAAACTATGGCTACACCTTC.

This rearrangement joins TRBV7-9 to TRBJ2-2; D ambiguous. The CDR3 has 16 residues. The germline gives CDR1 SEHNR, CDR2 FQNEAQ (reference sequence). Trimming took off 5 bases at V and 5 bases at J, with 18 bases between the two ends. CDR3: CASSPPALVRTGELFF. In DNA, the CDR3 is TGTGCCAGCAGCCCCCCCGCGCTAGTCCGGACCGGGGAGCTGTTTTTT.

This clonotype occurred a few times. The rearrangement uses TRBV11-1 and TRBJ2-2; a weak D match, TRBD2 (5 bases). The CDR3 sequence is 14 residues long. The V end lost 3 bases, the J end lost 7 bases, and 12 bases lay between the germline ends. Germline values: CDR1 SGHAT, CDR2 FQDESV (reference sequence). CDR3 residues: CASSLWTEDGELFF. The CDR3 coding sequence is TGTGCCAGCAGCTTGTGGACGGAGGACGGGGAGCTGTTTTTT.

This clonotype was detected only a few times. This rearrangement joins TRBV5-1 to TRBJ2-3, with 10 bases that match TRBD1. The CDR3 covers 18 residues. Unmatched junction bases numbered 10, after V lost 0 bases and J lost 3 bases. The germline gives CDR1 SGHRS, CDR2 YFSETQ. CDR3 loop: CASSLDPTGTGATDTQYF. The CDR3 region has the DNA TGCGCCAGCAGCTTGGATCCCACCGGGACAGGGGCGACAGATACGCAGTATTTT.

This clonotype was seen a handful of times. CDR3 protein: CASSLPSAEAETQYF. Here the CDR3 DNA reads TGCGCCAGCAGCCTACCTTCTGCGGAGGCTGAGACCCAGTACTTC. The gene calls are TRBV5-1 and TRBJ2-5; D may be TRBD2 (5 bases). Germline V gives CDR1 SGHRS, CDR2 YFSETQ. CDR3 length: 15 amino acids. The germline V and J ends were trimmed by 4 bases and 5 bases, with 18 bases remaining between them.

This clonotype was seen a few times. This chain uses TRBV6-5 with TRBJ1-2; D unclear. CDR3 length: 12 amino acids. Germline-derived CDR1 and CDR2 are MNHEY and SVGAGI. Trimming removed 6 bases from V and 9 bases from J, with 14 bases in between. The CDR3, as DNA: TGTGCCAGCAGCCGCGGTGCGTCTAGCTACACCTTC. Amino acid sequence: CASSRGASSYTF.

V gene TRBV18 combines with J gene TRBJ1-1; 7 positions match TRBD1. V shed 5 bases, J shed 6 bases, and the junction held 6 bases outside the gene matches. Germline CDR1 is KGHSH and CDR2 is LQKENI. The CDR3 is 13 residues long. CDR3 in amino acids: CASSSTGTAEAFF. DNA of the CDR3: TGTGCCAGCTCATCCACAGGGACAGCTGAAGCTTTCTTT.